A single T cell receptor (beta chain) is shown here with its context. Its antigen is unknown. One base away there is no much larger clone; base qualities are not given. Libraries were constructed by the immunoSEQ multiplex PCR assay. TCRdb took this table from immuneACCESS and kept in-frame rearrangements with V and J called. Such tables lack part of the clones; where checked against another copy, unresolved V genes explain under half of the gap, and the rest is unexplained. The sample table shows under 150,000 clones, and roughly 90% are seen once. The top ten clonotypes cover approximately 12% of the sample. Mismatch repair deficiency in every enrolled patient was established by polymerase chain reaction or immunohistochemistry. A few patients who responded to pembrolizumab therapy underwent TCR sequencing. The phase II trial prospectively tested pembrolizumab PD-1 blockade in advanced mismatch repair-deficient cancers regardless of tissue of origin. Serial peripheral blood T cell samples were collected before and at multiple times after starting PD-1 blockade. Blood sampling time points were reported as weeks after the first dose of pembrolizumab.

The entry originates in a study of PD-1 blockade in mismatch repair-deficient tumors (dated by TCRdb to 2015 to 2018). Study-wide context: Between late 2013 and September 2016, approximately 90 consecutive patients with around twelve mismatch repair-deficient cancer types, all previously treated and progressing, were enrolled in the trial. Tumor-associated T cell clones in the peripheral blood of patients responding to PD-1 blockade were tracked using deep sequencing of TCR CDR3 regions.

Study-level results and caveats: Rapid expansion after pembrolizumab followed by contraction, generally before radiologic responses, was shown by tumor-resident clones, which were often undetectable in blood before treatment.

This clonotype originated in an adult with mismatch repair-deficient cancer. The sequenced sample was peripheral blood, obtained approximately 72 weeks after starting pembrolizumab.

The nucleotide sequence is TGTGCCAGCAGCTCCCCGACTAGCGGGAGTAGATACAATGAGCAGTTCTTC. It translates as CASSSPTSGSRYNEQFF. Here the chain combines TRBV11-2 and TRBJ2-1; the central 12 bases match TRBD2. Trimmed from V: 4 bases; trimmed from J: 4 bases; junction bases lacking a gene match: 8. For CDR1 and CDR2, the germline V gene lists SGHAT and FQNNGV. The CDR3 covers 17 residues, taking in both the cysteine and the phenylalanine. The entry retains the CDR3 DNA only, 51 bases that are in frame from base 1.